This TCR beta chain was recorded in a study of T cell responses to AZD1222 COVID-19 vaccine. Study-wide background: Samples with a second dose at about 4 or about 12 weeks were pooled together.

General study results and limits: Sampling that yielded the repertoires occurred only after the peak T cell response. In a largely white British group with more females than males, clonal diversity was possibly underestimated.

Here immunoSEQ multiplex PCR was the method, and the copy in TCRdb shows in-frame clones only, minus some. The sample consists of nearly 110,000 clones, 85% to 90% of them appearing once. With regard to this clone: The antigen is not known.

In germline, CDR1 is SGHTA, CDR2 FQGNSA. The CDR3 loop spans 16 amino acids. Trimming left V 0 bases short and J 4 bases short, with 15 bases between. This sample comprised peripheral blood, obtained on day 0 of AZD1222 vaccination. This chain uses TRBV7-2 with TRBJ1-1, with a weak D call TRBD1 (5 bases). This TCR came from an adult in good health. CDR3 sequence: CASSLAATRGLTEAFF. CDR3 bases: TGTGCCAGCAGCTTAGCGGCGACGAGGGGTCTCACTGAAGCTTTCTTT.